This section outlines one T cell receptor beta chain sequence together with its context. No antigen is known for it. The input lacks base qualities; no much larger clone sits a single base away. The sample belongs to a study of T cell changes during pregnancy in multiple sclerosis (dated by TCRdb to the late 2010s). The study in broad terms: The study examined how the T cell repertoire changed over the course of pregnancy in women with multiple sclerosis.

Inclusive of the bounding cysteine and phenylalanine, the CDR3 is 18 residues long. The retained sequence is limited to the CDR3, 54 bases, with the frame set at the first base. For CDR1 and CDR2, the germline V gene (reference sequence) lists LNHDA and SQIVND. V gives up 4 bases and J gives up 3 bases, and the segment between their germline ends measures 19 bases. The library was built by means of the immunoSEQ multiplex PCR assay. TCRdb re-hosts the immuneACCESS table, in-frame sequences only. Its copies lack some clones; in the studies checked, an unresolved V gene accounts for under half of them, and the cause for the rest is not known. This sample is represented by roughly 80,000 clones; 90% to 95% of them were singletons. Less than 3% of the sample is taken by the ten largest.

The starting material was peripheral blood, obtained before pregnancy. The rearrangement joined TRBV19 to TRBJ2-6; the D gene identity is not certain. The receptor was isolated from a female donor with multiple sclerosis, enrolled in a pregnancy study. The encoded CDR3 is CASSTFLLLNGGANVLTF. The DNA reads as follows: TGTGCCAGTAGTACCTTTCTCCTACTAAACGGTGGGGCCAACGTCCTGACTTTC.